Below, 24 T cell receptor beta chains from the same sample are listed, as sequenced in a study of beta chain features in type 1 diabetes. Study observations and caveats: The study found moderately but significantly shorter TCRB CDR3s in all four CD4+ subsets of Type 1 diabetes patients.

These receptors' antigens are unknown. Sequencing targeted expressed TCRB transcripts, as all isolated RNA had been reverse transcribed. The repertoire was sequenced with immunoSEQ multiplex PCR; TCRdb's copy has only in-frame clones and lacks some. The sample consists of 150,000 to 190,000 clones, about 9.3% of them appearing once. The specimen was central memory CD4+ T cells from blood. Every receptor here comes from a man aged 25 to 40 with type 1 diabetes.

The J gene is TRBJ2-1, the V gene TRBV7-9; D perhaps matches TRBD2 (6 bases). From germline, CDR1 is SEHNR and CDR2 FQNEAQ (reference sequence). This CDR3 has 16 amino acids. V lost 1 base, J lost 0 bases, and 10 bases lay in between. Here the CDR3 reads CASSLGSGLSYNEQFF. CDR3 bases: TGTGCCAGCAGCTTAGGAAGCGGGCTCTCCTACAATGAGCAGTTCTTC.

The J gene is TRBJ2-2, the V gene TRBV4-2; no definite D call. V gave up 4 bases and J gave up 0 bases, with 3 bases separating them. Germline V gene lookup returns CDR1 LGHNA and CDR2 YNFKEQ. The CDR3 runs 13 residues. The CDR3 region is CASSLSNTGELFF. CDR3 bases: TGTGCCAGCAGCCTATCGAACACCGGGGAGCTGTTTTTT.

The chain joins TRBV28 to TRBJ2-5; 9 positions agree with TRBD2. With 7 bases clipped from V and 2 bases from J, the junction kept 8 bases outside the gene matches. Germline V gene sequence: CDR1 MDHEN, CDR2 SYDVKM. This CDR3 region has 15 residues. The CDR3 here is CASTLAGAYQETQYF. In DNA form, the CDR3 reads TGTGCCAGCACCTTAGCGGGGGCCTATCAAGAGACCCAGTACTTC. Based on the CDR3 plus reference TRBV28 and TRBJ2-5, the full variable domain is DVKVTQSSRYLVKRTGEKVFLECVQDMDHENMFWYRQDPGLGLRLIYFSYDVKMKEKGDIPEGYSVSREKKERFSLILESASTNQTSMYLCASTLAGAYQETQYFGPGTRLLVL.

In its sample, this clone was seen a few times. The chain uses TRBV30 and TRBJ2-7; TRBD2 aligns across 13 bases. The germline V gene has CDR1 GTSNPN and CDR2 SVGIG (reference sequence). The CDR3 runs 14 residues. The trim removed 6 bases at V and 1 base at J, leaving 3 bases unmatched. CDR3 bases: TGTGCCTGTTCGGGACTAGCGGGGTCCTACGAGCAGTACTTC. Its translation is CACSGLAGSYEQYF.

CDR3 in amino acids: CASSDGTGSEQYF. DNA of the CDR3: TGTGCCAGCAGTGACGGGACAGGGAGCGAGCAGTACTTC. V usage is TRBV6-4 and J usage is TRBJ2-7, with TRBD1 matching over 9 bases. From germline, CDR1 is MRHNA and CDR2 SNTAGT. V shed 2 bases and J 6 bases; nucleotides not matched to a gene: 2. CDR3 size: 13 residues.

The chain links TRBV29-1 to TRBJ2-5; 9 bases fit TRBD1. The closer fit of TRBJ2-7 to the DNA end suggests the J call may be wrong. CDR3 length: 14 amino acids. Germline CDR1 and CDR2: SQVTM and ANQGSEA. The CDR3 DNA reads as TGCAGCGTTGTCGGGGACAGGGTCCCCTACGAGCAGTACTTC. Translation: CSVVGDRVPYEQYF.

The CDR3 DNA reads as TGTGCCAGCAGCGCCGGGTACGAGCAGTACTTC. This codes for CASSAGYEQYF. The chain joins TRBV27 to TRBJ2-7; the D is unclear. This CDR3 has 11 amino acids. The V gene lost 6 bases and the J gene lost 4 bases, with 7 bases spanning the gap. In germline, CDR1 is MNHEY, CDR2 SMNVEV (reference sequence).

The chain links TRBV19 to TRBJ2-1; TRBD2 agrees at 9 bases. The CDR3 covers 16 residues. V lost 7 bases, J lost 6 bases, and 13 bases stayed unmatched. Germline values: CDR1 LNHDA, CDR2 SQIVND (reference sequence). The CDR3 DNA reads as TGTGCCAGTAAGCCCAGCGGGAGGCGGGTTATCAATGAGCAGTTCTTC. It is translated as CASKPSGRRVINEQFF. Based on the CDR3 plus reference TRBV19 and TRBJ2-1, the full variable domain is DGGITQSPKYLFRKEGQNVTLSCEQNLNHDAMYWYRQDPGQGLRLIYYSQIVNDFQKGDIAEGYSVSREKKESFPLTVTSAQKNPTAFYLCASKPSGRRVINEQFFGPGTRLTVL.

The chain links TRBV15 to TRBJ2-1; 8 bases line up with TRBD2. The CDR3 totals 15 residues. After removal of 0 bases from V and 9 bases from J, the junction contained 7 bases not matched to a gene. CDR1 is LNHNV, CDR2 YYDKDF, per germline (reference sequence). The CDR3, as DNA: TGTGCCACCAGCAGAGATCTGGGAGCGGGGGCTGAGCAGTTCTTC. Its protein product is CATSRDLGAGAEQFF.

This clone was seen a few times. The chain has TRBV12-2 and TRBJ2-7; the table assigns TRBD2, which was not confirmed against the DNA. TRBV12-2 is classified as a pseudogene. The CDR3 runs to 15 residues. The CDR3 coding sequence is TGTGCAAGTCGCTTAATGGCCCGCGGCGCCCACGAGCAGTACTTC. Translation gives CASRLMARGAHEQYF.

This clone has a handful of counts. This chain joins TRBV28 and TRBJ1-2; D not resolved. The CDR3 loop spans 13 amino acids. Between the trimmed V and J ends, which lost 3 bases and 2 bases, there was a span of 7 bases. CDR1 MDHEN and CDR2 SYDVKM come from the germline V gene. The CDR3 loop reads CASSFQENYGYTF. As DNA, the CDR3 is TGTGCCAGCAGTTTCCAGGAAAACTATGGCTACACCTTC.

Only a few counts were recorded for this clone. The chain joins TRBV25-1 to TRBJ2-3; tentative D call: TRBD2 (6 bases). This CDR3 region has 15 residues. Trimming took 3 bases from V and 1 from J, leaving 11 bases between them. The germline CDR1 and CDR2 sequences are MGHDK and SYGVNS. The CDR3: CASSEGVAGTDTQYF. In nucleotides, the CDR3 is TGTGCCAGCAGTGAGGGAGTAGCGGGCACAGATACGCAGTATTTT.

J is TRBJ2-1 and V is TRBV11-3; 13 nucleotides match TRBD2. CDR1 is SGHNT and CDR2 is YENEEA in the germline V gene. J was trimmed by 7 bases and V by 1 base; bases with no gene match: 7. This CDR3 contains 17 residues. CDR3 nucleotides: TGTGCCAGCAGCTTAGCCCGGACTAGCGGGAGTAGGAATGAGCAGTTCTTC. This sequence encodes CASSLARTSGSRNEQFF.

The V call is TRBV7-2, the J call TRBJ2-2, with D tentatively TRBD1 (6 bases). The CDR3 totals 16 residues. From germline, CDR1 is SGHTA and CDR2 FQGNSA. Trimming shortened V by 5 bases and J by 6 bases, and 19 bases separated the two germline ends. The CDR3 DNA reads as TGTGCCAGCAGCGTTGCATCACAGGGTAGATCCGGGGAGCTGTTTTTT. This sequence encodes CASSVASQGRSGELFF.

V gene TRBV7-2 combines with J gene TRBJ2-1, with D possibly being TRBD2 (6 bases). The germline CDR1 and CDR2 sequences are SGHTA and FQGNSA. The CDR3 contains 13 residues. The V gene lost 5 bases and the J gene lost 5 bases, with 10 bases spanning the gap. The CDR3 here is CASSRGLNNEQFF. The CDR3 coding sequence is TGTGCCAGCAGCCGTGGACTAAACAATGAGCAGTTCTTC. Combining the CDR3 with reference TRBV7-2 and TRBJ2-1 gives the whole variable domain GAGVSQSPSNKVTEKGKDVELRCDPISGHTALYWYRQSLGQGLEFLIYFQGNSAPDKSGLPSDRFSAERTGGSVSTLTIQRTQQEDSAVYLCASSRGLNNEQFFGPGTRLTVL.

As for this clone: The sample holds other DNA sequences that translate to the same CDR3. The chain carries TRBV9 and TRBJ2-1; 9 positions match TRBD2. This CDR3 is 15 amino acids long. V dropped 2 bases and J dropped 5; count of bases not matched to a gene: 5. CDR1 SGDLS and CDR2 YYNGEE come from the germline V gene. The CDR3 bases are TGTGCCAGCAGCGTGGGGACTAGCAGAAACAATGAGCAGTTCTTC. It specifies CASSVGTSRNNEQFF.

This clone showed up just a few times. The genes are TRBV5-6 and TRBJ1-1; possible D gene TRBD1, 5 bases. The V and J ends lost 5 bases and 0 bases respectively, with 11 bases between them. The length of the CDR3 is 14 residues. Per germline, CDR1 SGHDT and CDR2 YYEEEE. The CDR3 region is CASSPEGVNTEAFF. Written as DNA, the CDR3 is TGTGCCAGCAGTCCCGAAGGGGTGAACACTGAAGCTTTCTTT.

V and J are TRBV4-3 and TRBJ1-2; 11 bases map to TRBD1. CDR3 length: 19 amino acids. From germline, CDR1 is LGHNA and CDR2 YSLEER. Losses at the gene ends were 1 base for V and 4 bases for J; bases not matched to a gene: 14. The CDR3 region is CASSQGGQGTGGIGYGYTF. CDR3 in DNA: TGCGCCAGCAGCCAAGGTGGGCAAGGGACAGGGGGAATCGGCTATGGCTACACCTTC.

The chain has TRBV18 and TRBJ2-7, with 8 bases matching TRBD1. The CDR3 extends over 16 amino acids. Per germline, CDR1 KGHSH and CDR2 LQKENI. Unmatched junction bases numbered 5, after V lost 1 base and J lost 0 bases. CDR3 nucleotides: TGTGCCAGCTCACCACGCCAGGGGGCTCACTCCTACGAGCAGTACTTC. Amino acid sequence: CASSPRQGAHSYEQYF.

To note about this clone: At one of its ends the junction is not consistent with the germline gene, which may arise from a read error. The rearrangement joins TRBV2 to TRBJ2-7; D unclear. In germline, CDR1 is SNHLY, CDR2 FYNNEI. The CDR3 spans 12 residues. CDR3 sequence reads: CASREAYYEQYF. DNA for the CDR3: TGTGCCAGCAGGGAAGCCTATTACGAGCAGTACTTC.

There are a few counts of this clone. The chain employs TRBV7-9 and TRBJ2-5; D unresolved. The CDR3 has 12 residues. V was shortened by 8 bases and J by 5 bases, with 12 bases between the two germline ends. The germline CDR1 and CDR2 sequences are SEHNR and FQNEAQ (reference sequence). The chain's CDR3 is CASDLNRETQYF. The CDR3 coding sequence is TGTGCCAGCGACTTAAATCGGGAGACCCAGTACTTC.

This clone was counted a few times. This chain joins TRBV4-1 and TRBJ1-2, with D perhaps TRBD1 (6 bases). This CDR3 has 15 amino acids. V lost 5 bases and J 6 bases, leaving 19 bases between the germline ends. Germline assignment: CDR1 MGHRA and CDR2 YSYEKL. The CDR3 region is CASSGGAGLSNGYTF. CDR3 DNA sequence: TGCGCCAGCAGCGGGGGGGCAGGTTTGAGTAATGGCTACACCTTC.

The CDR3 DNA is TGTGCCAGCAGAACCGGGACAGGGGGCGAGCAGTACTTC. Its protein is CASRTGTGGEQYF. The rearrangement joins TRBV6-5 to TRBJ2-7; 11 bases align to TRBD1. The germline V gene encodes CDR1 MNHEY and CDR2 SVGAGI. J gave up 6 bases and V 6 bases, and 4 bases lay outside the gene matches. CDR3 size: 13 residues.

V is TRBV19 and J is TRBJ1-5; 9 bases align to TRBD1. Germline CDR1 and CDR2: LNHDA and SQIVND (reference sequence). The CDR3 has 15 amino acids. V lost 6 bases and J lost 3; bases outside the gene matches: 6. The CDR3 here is CASSNRGLDNQPQHF. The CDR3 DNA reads TGTGCCAGTAGCAACAGGGGGCTTGACAATCAGCCCCAGCATTTT.